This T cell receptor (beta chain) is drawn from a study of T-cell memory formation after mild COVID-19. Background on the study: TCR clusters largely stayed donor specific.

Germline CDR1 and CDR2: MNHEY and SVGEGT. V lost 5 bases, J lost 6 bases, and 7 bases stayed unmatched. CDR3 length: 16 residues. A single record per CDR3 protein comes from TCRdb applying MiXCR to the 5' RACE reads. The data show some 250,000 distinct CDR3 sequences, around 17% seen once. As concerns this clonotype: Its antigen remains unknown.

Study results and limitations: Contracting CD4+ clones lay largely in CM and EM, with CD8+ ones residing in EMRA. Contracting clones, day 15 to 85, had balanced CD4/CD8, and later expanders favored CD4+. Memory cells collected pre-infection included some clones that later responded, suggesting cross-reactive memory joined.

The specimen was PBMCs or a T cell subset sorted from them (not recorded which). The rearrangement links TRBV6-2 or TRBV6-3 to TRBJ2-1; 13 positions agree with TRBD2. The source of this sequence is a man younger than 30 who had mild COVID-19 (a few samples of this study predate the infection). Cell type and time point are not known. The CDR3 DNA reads TGTGCCAGCAGTCACACTAGCGGGGGGGGGTTCAATGAGCAGTTCTTC. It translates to CASSHTSGGGFNEQFF.